One sample yielded the 17 T cell receptor beta chains listed below, sequenced in a study of radiotherapy plus CTLA-4 blockade in lung cancer. Profiling relied on immunoSEQ multiplex PCR, and the TCRdb table lists in-frame clones only, not all of them. The top ten clones hold approximately 16% of a sample with tens of thousands of clones, around 79% of them seen once. The source material was peripheral blood, sampled from a patient treated with radiotherapy plus ipilimumab. These receptors were obtained from a human donor with non-small cell lung cancer who had a complete response to radiotherapy plus ipilimumab.

The chain employs TRBV6-6 and TRBJ2-3; TRBD1 matches at 9 bases. This CDR3 has 15 residues. J gave up 4 bases and V 6 bases, and 8 bases lay outside the gene matches. Germline V gives CDR1 MNHNY, CDR2 SVGAGI (reference sequence). The CDR3 here is CASSFAGTGSDTQYF. The CDR3 nucleotides read TGTGCCAGCAGCTTTGCCGGGACAGGGTCAGATACGCAGTATTTT.

This chain uses TRBV19 with TRBJ1-5; D unresolved. CDR1 LNHDA and CDR2 SQIVND come from the germline V gene (reference sequence). The CDR3 has 12 residues. V was trimmed by 11 bases and J by 9 bases, leaving 17 bases between them. For the CDR3, the DNA is TGTGCCTCTAGACTCCTTGAGGGGCCCCAGCATTTT. This gives the protein CASRLLEGPQHF.

This chain links TRBV6-6 with TRBJ1-2; no definite D call. The CDR3 covers 11 residues. V dropped 10 bases and J dropped 2 bases, with 8 bases sitting between them. CDR1 MNHNY and CDR2 SVGAGI come from the germline V gene (reference sequence). This chain's CDR3 is CATRVNYGYTF. The CDR3 nucleotides are TGTGCCACCCGAGTAAACTATGGCTACACCTTC.

This chain connects TRBV7-9 to TRBJ1-2, with a tentative D call TRBD1 (5 bases). The germline V gene has CDR1 SEHNR and CDR2 FQNEAQ (reference sequence). V was shortened by 1 base and J by 7 bases, with 19 bases between the two germline ends. The CDR3 extends over 16 amino acids. CDR3 protein: CASSLVGQGFLSGYTF. The CDR3 bases are TGTGCCAGCAGCTTAGTGGGGCAGGGCTTCCTATCTGGCTACACCTTC. Full variable domain (outside the CDR3, taken from reference TRBV7-9 and TRBJ1-2): DTGVSQNPRHKITKRGQNVTFRCDPISEHNRLYWYRQTLGQGPEFLTYFQNEAQLEKSRLLSDRFSAERPKGSFSTLEIQRTEQGDSAMYLCASSLVGQGFLSGYTFGSGTRLTVV.

V and J are TRBV4-1 and TRBJ1-1; no definite D call. V was trimmed by 1 base and J by 6 bases, leaving 15 bases between them. The CDR3 contains 15 residues. Germline CDR1 MGHRA, CDR2 YSYEKL. CDR3 amino acids: CASSQGMGSPSEAFF. The CDR3, as DNA: TGCGCCAGCAGCCAAGGAATGGGCAGTCCTTCTGAAGCTTTCTTT.

The rearrangement uses TRBV30 and TRBJ1-6, with D perhaps matching TRBD1 (6 bases). The germline gives CDR1 GTSNPN, CDR2 SVGIG (reference sequence). The CDR3 is 15 residues long. Trimming cost V 1 base and J 7 bases, with 14 bases left between them. CDR3 nucleotide sequence: TGTGCCTGGAGTGATCCGGGACAAAGAAATTCACCCCTCCACTTT. It encodes CAWSDPGQRNSPLHF.

This clone is a singleton in its sample. The chain is built from TRBV11-3 and TRBJ1-2; no definite D call. The CDR3 has 13 residues. The V gene lost 0 bases and the J gene lost 3 bases, with 5 bases spanning the gap. In germline, CDR1 is SGHNT, CDR2 YENEEA. CDR3 loop: CASSLDPYYGYTF. CDR3 nucleotides: TGTGCCAGCAGCTTAGATCCGTACTATGGCTACACCTTC.

The gene calls are TRBV13 and TRBJ1-1; D not resolved. There are 12 residues in the CDR3. The ends were cut back, 5 bases at V and 4 bases at J, with 8 bases in the middle. Per the germline V gene, CDR1 is PRHDT and CDR2 is FYEKMQ (reference sequence). The CDR3 region has the DNA TGTGCCAGCAGCGCACTCCTCACTGAAGCTTTCTTT. As protein: CASSALLTEAFF.

The V call is TRBV30, the J call TRBJ2-6; perhaps TRBD1 as D (6 bases). CDR3 length: 16 amino acids. Trimming removed 3 bases from V and 2 bases from J, with 14 bases in between. Germline V CDR1 and CDR2: GTSNPN, SVGIG (reference sequence). The CDR3 DNA reads TGTGCCTGGAGAGGTCGCCAGGGGCCTGGGGCCAACGTCCTGACTTTC. Translating gives CAWRGRQGPGANVLTF.

J is TRBJ2-1 and V is TRBV4-3, with D hard to call. CDR1 LGHNA and CDR2 YSLEER come from the germline V gene. This CDR3 spans 13 amino acids. V was pared by 3 bases and J by 8 bases, with 11 bases between. CDR3 DNA: TGCGCCAGCAGCCAGGAGTTACGGGATGAGCAGTTCTTC. Residues: CASSQELRDEQFF.

This chain links TRBV6-5 with TRBJ2-6, with no clear D. V lost 0 bases and J 1 base, leaving 4 bases between the germline ends. The CDR3 runs to 15 residues. The V gene's germline CDR1 is MNHEY and CDR2 SVGAGI. The CDR3 is CASSYSPSGANVLTF. The DNA of the CDR3 is TGTGCCAGCAGTTACTCCCCATCTGGGGCCAACGTCCTGACTTTC.

This clone was counted between two and nine times. The chain recombines TRBV2 with TRBJ1-1; D is ambiguous. V dropped 3 bases and J dropped 4 bases, with 9 bases sitting between them. CDR1 and CDR2 from the germline V gene are SNHLY and FYNNEI. The CDR3 runs to 13 residues. CDR3 coding DNA: TGTGCCAGCAGTGATGGGCGGGCCACTGAAGCTTTCTTT. This codes for CASSDGRATEAFF.

The V gene is TRBV2, the J gene TRBJ2-7; TRBD2 matches at 7 bases. The trim removed 4 bases at V and 6 bases at J, leaving 9 bases unmatched. This CDR3 spans 14 amino acids. Germline loops: CDR1 SNHLY, CDR2 FYNNEI. Here the CDR3 DNA reads TGTGCCAGCAGTGGGGGCGGGAGTAGGTCCGAGCAGTACGTC. Amino acids: CASSGGGSRSEQYV.

The chain couples TRBV6-5 to TRBJ2-7; 9 positions match TRBD1. Per germline, CDR1 MNHEY and CDR2 SVGAGI. J was trimmed by 5 bases and V by 7 bases; bases with no gene match: 12. The CDR3 has 15 amino acids. The CDR3 nucleotides read TGTGCCAGCACTTCCTCGGGACAGGGCTTCCACGAGCAGTACTTC. It specifies CASTSSGQGFHEQYF.

This clone was counted a single time. The V gene is TRBV18, the J gene TRBJ2-1; perhaps TRBD2 as D (5 bases). The CDR3 runs to 17 residues. Germline V gene lookup returns CDR1 KGHSH and CDR2 LQKENI. Trimming stripped 1 base from V and 5 bases from J, with 18 bases between. CDR3 DNA: TGTGCCAGCTCACCACTACGGACCACTGGAGGAAACAATGAGCAGTTCTTC. Amino acid sequence: CASSPLRTTGGNNEQFF.

Regarding this clone: Sequence at one end of the junction differs from germline and may be a read error. The DNA of the CDR3 is TGCTCCAGCAGATCAGGGGTCAATCAGCCCCAGCATTTT. Protein: CSSRSGVNQPQHF. J is TRBJ1-5 and V is TRBV5-1; perhaps TRBD1 as D (6 bases). The CDR3 extends over 13 amino acids. Germline V CDR1 and CDR2: SGHRS, YFSETQ. Based on the CDR3 plus reference TRBV5-1 and TRBJ1-5, the full variable domain is KAGVTQTPRYLIKTRGQQVTLSCSPISGHRSVSWYQQTPGQGLQFLFEYFSETQRNKGNFPGRFSGRQFSNSRSEMNVSTLELGDSALYLCSSRSGVNQPQHFGDGTRLSIL.

In its sample, this clone was seen once. In DNA form, the CDR3 reads TGTGCCAGCAGCGTAGCTACGGGACAGGGGGATGGAAAACTGTTTTTT. It encodes CASSVATGQGDGKLFF. The chain links TRBV9 to TRBJ1-4; 11 nucleotides align to TRBD1. Germline CDR1 SGDLS, CDR2 YYNGEE. Unmatched junction bases numbered 8, after V lost 0 bases and J lost 10 bases. This CDR3 has 16 residues.